This is a list of T cell receptor beta chains from one sample in a study of cytomegalovirus exposure and HLA in healthy donors. The data were produced by immunoSEQ multiplex PCR, yet TCRdb's version contains in-frame clones alone and is incomplete. The table shows 150,000 to 200,000 clones, with roughly 81% occurring only once. Sequencing was done on a sample of PBMCs. Receptors were obtained from a man aged 18 to 29 in good health and CMV-seropositive. CDR3s include the opening cysteine and the closing phenylalanine or tryptophan. D genes are given only for firm matches. Not every row has a clone size; where given, it reads once, few, many or a size class.

j_gene | v_gene | abundance | d_gene | CDR3nt | CDR3aa
TRBJ2-3 | TRBV4-1 | . | TRBD2 | TGCGCCAGCAGCCAAGGAACTAGCGGAGATGGGCCAGATACGCAGTATTTT | CASSQGTSGDGPDTQYF
TRBJ1-4 | TRBV27 | . | . | TGTGCCAGCAGTTTGAGCTACGGGCAGGGGAGCGGAAAACTGTTTTTT | CASSLSYGQGSGKLFF
TRBJ2-7 | TRBV21-1 | . | . | TGTGCCAGCCTACGATGGGGGGTCTACGAGCAGTACTTC | CASLRWGVYEQYF
TRBJ2-1 | TRBV5-5 | . | . | TGTGCCAGCAGCGTCACCTACAATGAGCAGTTCTTC | CASSVTYNEQFF
TRBJ2-5 | TRBV6-5 | . | . | TGTGCCAGCACGGAGGGGCGGTTAGAGACCCAGTACTTC | CASTEGRLETQYF
TRBJ1-2 | TRBV11-2 | . | . | TGTGCCAGCAGTCCAGGGGATGGCTACACCTTC | CASSPGDGYTF
TRBJ2-5 | TRBV4-1 | . | . | TGCGCCAGCAGCCAAGTCGTGGGGGGTCCTCAAGAGACCCAGTACTTC | CASSQVVGGPQETQYF
TRBJ2-7 | TRBV13 | . | TRBD2 | TGTGCCAGCAGCCTTGGGGAGGGGTCCTACGAGCAGTACTTC | CASSLGEGSYEQYF
TRBJ2-1 | TRBV4-2 | . | . | TGTGCCAGCAGCCAAGACCCCCCTAGCCGCGGCGGGGGCCACTTCTACAATGAGCAGTTCTTC | CASSQDPPSRGGGHFYNEQFF
TRBJ2-1 | TRBV27 | . | TRBD1 | TGTGCCAGCAGTTTCCAGGGGGTCACCTACAATGAGCAGTTCTTC | CASSFQGVTYNEQFF
TRBJ1-6 | TRBV19 | . | . | TGTGCCAGTAGCGATACAGGGTATTCCTATAATTCACCCCTCCACTTT | CASSDTGYSYNSPLHF
TRBJ2-7 | TRBV11-3 | . | TRBD1 | TGTGCCAGCAGCTTACACCGGGACAGGGGTGGAGAGCAGTACTTC | CASSLHRDRGGEQYF
TRBJ2-3 | TRBV7-6 | . | . | TGTGCCAGCAGCCACTCCCGCGGGGGCACAGATACGCAGTATTTT | CASSHSRGGTDTQYF
TRBJ2-1 | TRBV7-2 | . | TRBD1 | TGTGCCAGCAGCTCCCCCGGGACAGGAAGGTTTGAGCAGTTCTTC | CASSSPGTGRFEQFF
TRBJ1-1 | TRBV4-3 | . | . | TGCGCCAGCAGCTTTCGGGGTGTGTGGACTGAAGCTTTCTTT | CASSFRGVWTEAFF
TRBJ1-6 | TRBV4-1 | . | TRBD1 | TGCGCCAGCAGCCCGGAGGGGGCGATGGGTAATTCACCCCTCCACTTT | CASSPEGAMGNSPLHF
TRBJ1-3 | TRBV2 | . | . | TGTGCCAGCAGTGAGAGGAGAGGAGGAAACACCATATATTTT | CASSERRGGNTIYF
TRBJ2-7 | TRBV5-1 | . | TRBD2 | TGCGCCAGCAGCACGGGACTAGCGGGGGGCTTCTACGAGCAGTACTTC | CASSTGLAGGFYEQYF
TRBJ1-6 | TRBV5-6 | . | TRBD1 | TGTGCCAGCAGCGGGAAACTCGGGACAGGGGGCCGTGGTTCACCCCTCCACTTT | CASSGKLGTGGRGSPLHF
TRBJ1-2 | TRBV4-1 | . | TRBD1 | TGCGCCAGCAGCCAAGGCCAGGGGGCTGGGATCTATGGCTACACCTTC | CASSQGQGAGIYGYTF
TRBJ2-7 | TRBV4-1 | . | . | TGCGCCAGCAGCCACGACGGGAGCCTGGGCCTTCGAACCTACGAGCAGTACTTC | CASSHDGSLGLRTYEQYF
TRBJ2-7 | TRBV5-6 | . | . | TGTGCCAGCAGCCTCAACAGCCCTTCCTACGAGCAGTACTTC | CASSLNSPSYEQYF
TRBJ2-1 | TRBV7-2 | . | TRBD2 | TGTGCCAGCAGCTTAAATTTAGCGGGGGCGGGCAATGAGCAGTTCTTC | CASSLNLAGAGNEQFF
TRBJ2-1 | TRBV19 | few | . | TGTGCCAGTAGTATCGAAGCGGGTTGGTCCTACAATGAGCAGTTCTTC | CASSIEAGWSYNEQFF
TRBJ1-2 | TRBV13 | . | TRBD1 | TGTGCCAGCAGCTTTATTACAGGGGGCAACTATGGCTACACCTTC | CASSFITGGNYGYTF
TRBJ1-3 | TRBV29-1 | . | . | TGCAGCGTTGGGTCCGCGACAACGAGTGGAAACACCATATATTTT | CSVGSATTSGNTIYF
TRBJ2-2 | TRBV9 | . | TRBD2 | TGTGCCAGCAGCGTCTCAGCGGGGGCGAACACCGGGGAGCTGTTTTTT | CASSVSAGANTGELFF
TRBJ2-5 | TRBV9 | . | TRBD2 | TGTGCCAGCAGCACAGGGACTAGCGGACCACAAGAGACCCAGTACTTC | CASSTGTSGPQETQYF
TRBJ1-5 | TRBV19 | . | TRBD1 | TGTGCCAGTAGTCTAGGACAGGGTTATCAGCCCCAGCATTTT | CASSLGQGYQPQHF
TRBJ1-2 | TRBV18 | . | . | TGTGCCAGCTCACTCAATTACAGAGATGGCTACACCTTC | CASSLNYRDGYTF
TRBJ2-5 | TRBV5-4 | . | . | TGTGCCAGCAGTCCGGACTGGGGAGAGACCCAGTACTTC | CASSPDWGETQYF
TRBJ2-7 | TRBV11-2 | . | . | TGTGCCAGCAGCTTTCGTCTTATGTCCTACGAGCAGTACTTC | CASSFRLMSYEQYF
TRBJ1-6 | TRBV18 | . | TRBD1 | TGTGCCAGCTCACCACAGGGACAGGGGGTTTCACCCCTCCACTTT | CASSPQGQGVSPLHF
TRBJ2-3 | TRBV7-2 | . | TRBD2 | TGTGCCAGCAGCCCGACTAGCGGCGGCCGGGATACGCAGTATTTT | CASSPTSGGRDTQYF
TRBJ2-7 | TRBV19 | . | . | TGTGCCAGTAGTGAAACGTCGGGTTCGGCCTACGAGCAGTACTTC | CASSETSGSAYEQYF
TRBJ2-2 | TRBV18 | . | . | TGTGCCAGCTCACCGGCGGGTCTAAGGCATAGAAACTACACCGGGGAGCTGTTTTTT | CASSPAGLRHRNYTGELFF
TRBJ2-7 | TRBV6-1 | . | . | TGTGCCAGCAGTGAACGCGGGTACGAGCAGTACTTC | CASSERGYEQYF
TRBJ2-6 | TRBV4-1 | . | . | TGCGCCAGCAGCCAAGTCGGGAACGAGTACTCTGGGGCCAACGTCCTGACTTTC | CASSQVGNEYSGANVLTF
TRBJ2-3 | TRBV6-1 | once | TRBD2 | TGTGCCAGCAGTGAAGAAAGCGGGGGGGCCACAGATACGCAGTATTTT | CASSEESGGATDTQYF
TRBJ2-5 | TRBV10-1 | . | TRBD1 | TGCGCCAGCTATGTCACGGACAGGGGCCAAGAGACCCAGTACTTC | CASYVTDRGQETQYF
TRBJ1-6 | TRBV25-1 | few | TRBD1 | TGTGCCAGCAGTGGACAGGGAACCGGGTCACCCCTCCACTTT | CASSGQGTGSPLHF
TRBJ2-7 | TRBV4-2 | few | TRBD1 | TGTGCCAGCGATCCCTCCGGGACAGGGTCCTACGAGCAGTACTTC | CASDPSGTGSYEQYF
TRBJ1-5 | TRBV6-6 | . | TRBD1 | TGTGCCAGCAGTTACGAGGGACAGGGACTGCCCCAGCATTTT | CASSYEGQGLPQHF
TRBJ2-2 | TRBV19 | . | . | TGTGCCAGTAGTATCGATCCCGGGAGCACGGCCGGGGAGCTGTTTTTT | CASSIDPGSTAGELFF
TRBJ2-1 | TRBV11-3 | . | . | TGTGCCAGCAGCCTCTCCTACAATGAGCAGTTCTTC | CASSLSYNEQFF
TRBJ2-7 | TRBV13 | . | . | TGTGCCAGCAGCTTACATACCGGAGCCTCCTACGAGCAGTACTTC | CASSLHTGASYEQYF
TRBJ2-5 | TRBV10-3 | . | TRBD2 | TGTGCCATCAGTACCGATCGGCTAGCGGGGGATGGTGAGACCCAGTACTTC | CAISTDRLAGDGETQYF
TRBJ1-5 | TRBV7-9 | . | . | TGTGCCAGCAGCTTAGATGACAGGAATAGCAATCAGCCCCAGCATTTT | CASSLDDRNSNQPQHF
TRBJ1-1 | TRBV25-1 | once | . | TGTGCCAGCAGTGGCCGTCGGGAGCAATCGAACACTGAAGCTTTCTTT | CASSGRREQSNTEAFF
TRBJ2-7 | TRBV6-5 | few | TRBD1 | TGTGCCAGCAGGACAGGGTCGGCTTCCTACGAGCAGTACTTC | CASRTGSASYEQYF
TRBJ1-1 | TRBV7-9 | . | . | TGTGCCAGCAGACCAGGGTCTTCAGGTGAAGCTTTCTTT | CASRPGSSGEAFF
TRBJ2-5 | TRBV7-2 | . | TRBD2 | TGTGCCAGCAGCTGGCGGGGGGGGGAGTCGGAGACCCAGTACTTC | CASSWRGGESETQYF
TRBJ2-6 | TRBV30 | . | . | TGTGCCTGGACCGGCGTGAGACTCCAATCTGGGGCCAACGTCCTGACTTTC | CAWTGVRLQSGANVLTF
TRBJ1-1 | TRBV11-2 | . | TRBD1 | TGTGCCAGCAGTTCCAGGGGGGAAACCGCACTTGAAGCTTTCTTT | CASSSRGETALEAFF